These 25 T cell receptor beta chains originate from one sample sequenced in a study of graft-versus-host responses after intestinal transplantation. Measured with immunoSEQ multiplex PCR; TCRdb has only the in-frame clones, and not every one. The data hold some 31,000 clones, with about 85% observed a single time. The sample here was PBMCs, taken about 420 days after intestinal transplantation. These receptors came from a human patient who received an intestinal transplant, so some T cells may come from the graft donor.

CDR3 sequence: CASSLVGVQETQYF. CDR3 nucleotide sequence: TGTGCCAGCAGCTTAGTGGGAGTACAAGAGACCCAGTACTTC. The J gene is TRBJ2-5, the V gene TRBV11-2; maybe TRBD2 (5 bases). There are 14 residues in the CDR3. Trimming shortened V by 1 base and J by 2 bases, and 8 bases separated the two germline ends. Germline V gene lookup returns CDR1 SGHAT and CDR2 FQNNGV.

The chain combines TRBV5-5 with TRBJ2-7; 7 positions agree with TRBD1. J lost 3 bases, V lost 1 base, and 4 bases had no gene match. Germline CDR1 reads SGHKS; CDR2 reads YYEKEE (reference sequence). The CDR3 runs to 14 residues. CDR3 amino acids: CASSLRDRFYEQYF. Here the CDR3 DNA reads TGTGCCAGCAGCTTGCGGGACAGATTCTACGAGCAGTACTTC. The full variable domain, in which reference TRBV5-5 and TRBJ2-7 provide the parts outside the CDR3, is DAGVTQSPTHLIKTRGQQVTLRCSPISGHKSVSWYQQVLGQGPQFIFQYYEKEERGRGNFPDRFSARQFPNYSSELNVNALLLGDSALYLCASSLRDRFYEQYFGPGTRLTVT.

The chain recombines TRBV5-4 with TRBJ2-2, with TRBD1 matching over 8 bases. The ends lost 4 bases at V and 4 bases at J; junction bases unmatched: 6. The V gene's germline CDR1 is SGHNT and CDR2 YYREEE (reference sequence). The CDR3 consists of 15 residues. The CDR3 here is CASSPRQGITGELFF. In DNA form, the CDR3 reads TGTGCCAGCAGCCCACGACAGGGGATCACCGGGGAGCTGTTTTTT.

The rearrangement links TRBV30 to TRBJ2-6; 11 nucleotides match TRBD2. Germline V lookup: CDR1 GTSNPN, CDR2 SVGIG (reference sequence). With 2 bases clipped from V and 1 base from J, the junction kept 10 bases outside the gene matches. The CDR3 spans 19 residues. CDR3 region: CAWSLYLAGGPSGANVLTF. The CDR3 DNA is TGTGCCTGGAGTTTGTACTTAGCGGGGGGGCCTTCTGGGGCCAACGTCCTGACTTTC.

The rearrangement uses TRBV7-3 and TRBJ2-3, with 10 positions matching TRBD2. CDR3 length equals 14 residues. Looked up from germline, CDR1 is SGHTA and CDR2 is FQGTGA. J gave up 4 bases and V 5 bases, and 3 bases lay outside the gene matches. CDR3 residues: CASSLAGAPDTQYF. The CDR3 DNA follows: TGTGCCAGCAGCCTAGCGGGAGCCCCAGATACGCAGTATTTT.

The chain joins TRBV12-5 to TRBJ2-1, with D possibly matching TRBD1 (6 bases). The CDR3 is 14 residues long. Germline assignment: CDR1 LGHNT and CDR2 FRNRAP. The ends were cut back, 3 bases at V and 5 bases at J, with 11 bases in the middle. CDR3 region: CASGLGGRNNEQFF. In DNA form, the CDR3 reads TGTGCTAGTGGTTTAGGGGGAAGGAACAATGAGCAGTTCTTC. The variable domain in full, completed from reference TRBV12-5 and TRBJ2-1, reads DARVTQTPRHKVTEMGQEVTMRCQPILGHNTVFWYRQTMMQGLELLAYFRNRAPLDDSGMPKDRFSAEMPDATLATLKIQPSEPRDSAVYFCASGLGGRNNEQFFGPGTRLTVL.

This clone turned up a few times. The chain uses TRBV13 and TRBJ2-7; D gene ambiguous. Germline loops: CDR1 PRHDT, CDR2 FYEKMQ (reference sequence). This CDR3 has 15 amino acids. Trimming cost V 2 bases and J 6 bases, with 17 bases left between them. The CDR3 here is CASSLRSPGLGEQYF. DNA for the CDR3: TGTGCCAGCAGCTTACGGTCGCCAGGCCTGGGCGAGCAGTACTTC. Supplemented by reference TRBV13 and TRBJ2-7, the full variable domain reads AAGVIQSPRHLIKEKRETATLKCYPIPRHDTVYWYQQGPGQDPQFLISFYEKMQSDKGSIPDRFSAQQFSDYHSELNMSSLELGDSALYFCASSLRSPGLGEQYFGPGTRLTVT.

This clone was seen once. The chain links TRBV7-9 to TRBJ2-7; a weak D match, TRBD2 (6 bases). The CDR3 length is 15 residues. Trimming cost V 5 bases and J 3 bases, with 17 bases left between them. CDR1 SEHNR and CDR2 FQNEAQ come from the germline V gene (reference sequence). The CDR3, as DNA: TGTGCCAGCAGCCCCGGGGGACCTAGGATCTACGAGCAGTACTTC. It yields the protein CASSPGGPRIYEQYF.

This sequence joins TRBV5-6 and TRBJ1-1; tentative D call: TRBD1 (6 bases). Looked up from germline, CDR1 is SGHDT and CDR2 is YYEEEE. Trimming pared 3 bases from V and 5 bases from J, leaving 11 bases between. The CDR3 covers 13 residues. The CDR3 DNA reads TGTGCCAGCAGCTGGGGGAGGGGGACTGAAGCTTTCTTT. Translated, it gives CASSWGRGTEAFF.

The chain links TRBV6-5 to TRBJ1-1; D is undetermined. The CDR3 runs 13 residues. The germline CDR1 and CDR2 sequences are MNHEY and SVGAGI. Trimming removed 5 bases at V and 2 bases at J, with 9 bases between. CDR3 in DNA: TGTGCCAGCAGTGATCGTTTTAACACTGAAGCTTTCTTT. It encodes CASSDRFNTEAFF.

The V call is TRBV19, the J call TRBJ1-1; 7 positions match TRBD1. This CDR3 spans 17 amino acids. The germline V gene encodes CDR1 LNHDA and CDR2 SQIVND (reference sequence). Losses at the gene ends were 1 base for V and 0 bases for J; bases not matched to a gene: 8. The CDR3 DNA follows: TGTGCCAGTAGTATAGGTCGGATGGGACAGATGAACACTGAAGCTTTCTTT. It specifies CASSIGRMGQMNTEAFF.

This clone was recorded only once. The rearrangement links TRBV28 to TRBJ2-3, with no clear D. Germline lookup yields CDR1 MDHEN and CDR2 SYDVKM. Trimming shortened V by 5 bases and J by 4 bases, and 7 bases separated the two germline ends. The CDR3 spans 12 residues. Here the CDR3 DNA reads TGTGCCAGCAGTAACTCGGCAGATACGCAGTATTTT. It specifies CASSNSADTQYF.

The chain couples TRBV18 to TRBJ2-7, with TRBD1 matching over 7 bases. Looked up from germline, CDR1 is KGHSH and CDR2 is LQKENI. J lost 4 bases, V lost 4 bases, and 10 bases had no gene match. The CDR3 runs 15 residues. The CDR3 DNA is TGTGCCAGCTCACTGGGCGTAACAGGGGAATACGAGCAGTACTTC. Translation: CASSLGVTGEYEQYF.

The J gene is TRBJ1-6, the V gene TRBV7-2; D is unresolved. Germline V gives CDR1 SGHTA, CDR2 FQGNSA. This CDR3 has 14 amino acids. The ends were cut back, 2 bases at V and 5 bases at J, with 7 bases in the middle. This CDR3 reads CASSLMGNNSPLHF. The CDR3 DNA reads TGTGCCAGCAGCTTAATGGGGAATAATTCACCCCTCCACTTT. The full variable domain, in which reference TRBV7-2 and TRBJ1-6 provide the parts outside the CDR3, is GAGVSQSPSNKVTEKGKDVELRCDPISGHTALYWYRQSLGQGLEFLIYFQGNSAPDKSGLPSDRFSAERTGGSVSTLTIQRTQQEDSAVYLCASSLMGNNSPLHFGNGTRLTVT.

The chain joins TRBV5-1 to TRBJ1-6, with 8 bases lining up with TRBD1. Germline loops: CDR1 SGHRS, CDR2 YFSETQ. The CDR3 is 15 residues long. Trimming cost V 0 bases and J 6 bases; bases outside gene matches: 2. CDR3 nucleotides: TGCGCCAGCAGCTTGGGGGGACAGGTTAATTCACCCCTCCACTTT. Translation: CASSLGGQVNSPLHF. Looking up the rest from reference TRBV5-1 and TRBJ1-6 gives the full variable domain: KAGVTQTPRYLIKTRGQQVTLSCSPISGHRSVSWYQQTPGQGLQFLFEYFSETQRNKGNFPGRFSGRQFSNSRSEMNVSTLELGDSALYLCASSLGGQVNSPLHFGNGTRLTVT.

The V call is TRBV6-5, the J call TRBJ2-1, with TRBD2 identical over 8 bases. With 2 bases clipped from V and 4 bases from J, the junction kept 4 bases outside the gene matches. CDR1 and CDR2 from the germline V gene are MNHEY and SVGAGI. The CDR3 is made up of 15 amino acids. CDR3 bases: TGTGCCAGCAGTTACGGGCTAGCGGGTTACAATGAGCAGTTCTTC. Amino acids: CASSYGLAGYNEQFF.

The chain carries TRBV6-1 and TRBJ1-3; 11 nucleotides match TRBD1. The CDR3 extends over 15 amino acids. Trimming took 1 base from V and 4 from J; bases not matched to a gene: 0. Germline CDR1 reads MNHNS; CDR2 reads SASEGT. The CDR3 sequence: CASSEGTGGGNTIYF. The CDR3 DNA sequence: TGTGCCAGCAGTGAAGGGACAGGGGGCGGAAACACCATATATTTT.

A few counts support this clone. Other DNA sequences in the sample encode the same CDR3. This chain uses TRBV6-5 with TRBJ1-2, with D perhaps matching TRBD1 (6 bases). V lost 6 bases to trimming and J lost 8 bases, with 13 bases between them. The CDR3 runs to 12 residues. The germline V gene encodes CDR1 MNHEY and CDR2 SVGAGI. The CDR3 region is CASSGQLGGYTF. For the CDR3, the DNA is TGTGCCAGCAGCGGACAGCTGGGGGGCTACACCTTC.

For the CDR3, the DNA is TGTGCCAGCAGCTACCCCGCTAGCGGGAGGTACAATGAGCAGTTCTTC. The encoded protein is CASSYPASGRYNEQFF. This sequence joins TRBV7-2 and TRBJ2-1; 11 nucleotides line up with TRBD2. Germline trimming cut 4 bases from V and 4 bases from J; bases unmatched to any gene: 6. CDR1 SGHTA and CDR2 FQGNSA come from the germline V gene. The CDR3 runs 16 residues.

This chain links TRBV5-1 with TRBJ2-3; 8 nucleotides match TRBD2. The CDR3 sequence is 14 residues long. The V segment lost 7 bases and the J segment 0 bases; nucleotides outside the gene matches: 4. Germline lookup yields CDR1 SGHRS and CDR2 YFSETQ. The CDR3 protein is CASFGGGSTDTQYF. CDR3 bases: TGCGCCAGCTTCGGGGGGGGCAGCACAGATACGCAGTATTTT.

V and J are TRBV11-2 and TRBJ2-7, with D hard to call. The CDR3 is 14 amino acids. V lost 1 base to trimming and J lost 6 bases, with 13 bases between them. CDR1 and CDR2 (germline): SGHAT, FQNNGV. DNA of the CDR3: TGTGCCAGCAGCTTAGCGGGCAGCGTCGGCGAGCAGTACTTC. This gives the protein CASSLAGSVGEQYF.

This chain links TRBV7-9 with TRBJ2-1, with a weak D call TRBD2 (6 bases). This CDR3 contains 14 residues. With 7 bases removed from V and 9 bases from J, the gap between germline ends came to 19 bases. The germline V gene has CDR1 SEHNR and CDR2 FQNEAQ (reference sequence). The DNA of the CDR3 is TGTGCCAGCACCACATTGGCGGGGAGTGCTGAGCAGTTCTTC. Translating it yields CASTTLAGSAEQFF. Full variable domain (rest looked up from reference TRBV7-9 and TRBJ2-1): DTGVSQNPRHKITKRGQNVTFRCDPISEHNRLYWYRQTLGQGPEFLTYFQNEAQLEKSRLLSDRFSAERPKGSFSTLEIQRTEQGDSAMYLCASTTLAGSAEQFFGPGTRLTVL.

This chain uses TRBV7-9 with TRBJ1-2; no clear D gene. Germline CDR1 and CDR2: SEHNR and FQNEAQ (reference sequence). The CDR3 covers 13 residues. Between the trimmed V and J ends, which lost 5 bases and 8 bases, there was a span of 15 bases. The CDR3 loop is CASSQLLGAGYTF. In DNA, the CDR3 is TGTGCCAGCAGCCAACTGCTAGGCGCCGGCTACACCTTC. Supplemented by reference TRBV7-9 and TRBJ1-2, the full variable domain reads DTGVSQNPRHKITKRGQNVTFRCDPISEHNRLYWYRQTLGQGPEFLTYFQNEAQLEKSRLLSDRFSAERPKGSFSTLEIQRTEQGDSAMYLCASSQLLGAGYTFGSGTRLTVV.

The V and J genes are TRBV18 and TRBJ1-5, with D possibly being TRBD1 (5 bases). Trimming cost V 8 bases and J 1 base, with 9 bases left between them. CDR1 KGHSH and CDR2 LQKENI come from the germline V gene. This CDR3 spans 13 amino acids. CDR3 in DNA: TGTGCCAGCAGACGACAGAGCAATCAGCCCCAGCATTTT. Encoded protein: CASRRQSNQPQHF.

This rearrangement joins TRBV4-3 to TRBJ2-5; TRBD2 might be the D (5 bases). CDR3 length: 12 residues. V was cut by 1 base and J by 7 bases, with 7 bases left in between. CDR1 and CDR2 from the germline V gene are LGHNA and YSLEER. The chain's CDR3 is CASSQGSGTQYF. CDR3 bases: TGCGCCAGCAGCCAAGGGAGCGGGACCCAGTACTTC.